These 6 T cell receptor beta chains originate from one sample sequenced in a study of T cell repertoires in cytomegalovirus infection (dated by TCRdb to about 2019). The instrument was an Illumina HiSeq 1500. TCRdb itself trimmed the public reads at Q25 with fastp, ran MiXCR and retained productive beta chains. Every distinct CDR3 protein forms one entry, paired with its most common genes and DNA. Within this sample are about 920,000 distinct CDR3 sequences, with roughly 30% of them counted one time only. The top ten clonotypes cover about an eighth of the sample. Their antigens remain unidentified. The treatment or condition label of this sample denotes: in vitro stimulation with specific CMV peptide epitopes to enrich CMV-specific T cells. Sequencing was performed on cultured CD8+ T cells from PBMCs, taken from culture after CMV antigen stimulation. Every receptor here comes from a human donor in good health (CMV status not recorded). Some clones in this sample may be carry-over from other donors' samples.

In its sample, this clonotype was seen many times. The genes are TRBV7-2 and TRBJ2-1; D possibly matches TRBD1 or TRBD2 (5 bases each). V dropped 2 bases and J dropped 10 bases, with 12 bases sitting between them. The CDR3 runs 13 residues. Germline CDR1 and CDR2: SGHTA and FQGNSA. The CDR3 bases are TGTGCCAGCAGCTTACATGAGGGGACGGAGCAGTTCTTC. Translation: CASSLHEGTEQFF.

This clonotype was seen just once. V gene TRBV20-1 combines with J gene TRBJ1-2, with a weak D call TRBD1 (6 bases). From germline, CDR1 is DFQATT and CDR2 SNEGSKA (reference sequence). The ends were cut back, 6 bases at V and 5 bases at J, with 19 bases in the middle. The CDR3 loop spans 14 amino acids. In DNA, the CDR3 is TGCAGTGCGAAAGAAACAGGGAGGCTATATGGCTACACCTTC. It translates to CSAKETGRLYGYTF.

This clonotype was observed a few times. The chain carries TRBV7-9 and TRBJ2-3; D not certain. The CDR3 is 16 residues long. Trimming shortened V by 1 base and J by 0 bases, and 11 bases separated the two germline ends. Germline V gene data show CDR1 as SEHNR and CDR2 as FQNEAQ (reference sequence). CDR3 nucleotides: TGTGCCAGCAGCTTAGGGCCGGCTACTAGCACAGATACGCAGTATTTT. Protein: CASSLGPATSTDTQYF.

This clonotype has only a few counts. J is TRBJ1-1 and V is TRBV29-1; D is unresolved. Germline-derived CDR1 and CDR2 are SQVTM and ANQGSEA. Trimming cost V 5 bases and J 1 base, with 14 bases left between them. The CDR3 is 14 amino acids. In nucleotides, the CDR3 is TGCAGCGTTATGGTGGCGCACCAGAACACTGAAGCTTTCTTT. This translates into CSVMVAHQNTEAFF.

V and J are TRBV6-6 and TRBJ1-2; D is possibly TRBD1 (6 bases). V dropped 9 bases and J dropped 5 bases, with 22 bases sitting between them. Germline assignment: CDR1 MNHNY and CDR2 SVGAGI (reference sequence). The length of the CDR3 is 15 residues. The CDR3 protein is CASRTTGLGIYGYTF. In DNA, the CDR3 is TGTGCCAGTAGGACTACAGGGCTGGGTATTTATGGCTACACCTTC.

This clonotype appeared many times. The chain has TRBV10-3 and TRBJ1-6; 7 bases map to TRBD1. Germline values: CDR1 ENHRY, CDR2 SYGVKD. The V segment lost 8 bases and the J segment 8 bases; nucleotides outside the gene matches: 6. The CDR3 runs to 13 residues. This chain's CDR3 is CAIGDSGYSPLHF. The CDR3 DNA is TGTGCCATCGGGGACAGTGGCTATTCACCCCTCCACTTT.